Here is one T cell receptor (beta chain) with its context. The CDR3 is made up of 16 amino acids. Germline values: CDR1 LGHNA, CDR2 YNFKEQ. V shed 1 base and J 1 base; nucleotides not matched to a gene: 4. This specimen comes from a study of blood T cell repertoires in COVID-19. The Seattle site enrolled patients during active infection and followed them longitudinally. Here immunoSEQ multiplex PCR was the method, and the copy in TCRdb shows in-frame clones only, minus some. The sample contains approximately 440,000 clones, 88% of which appear only once. The specimen was peripheral blood. The source is a woman aged 45-60 years with COVID-19, enrolled during active disease. The V and J genes are TRBV4-2 and TRBJ2-7, with 10 bases that match TRBD2. The CDR3 spells CASSQGGLAVSYEQYF. The CDR3 nucleotides are TGTGCCAGCAGCCAAGGAGGACTAGCGGTTTCCTACGAGCAGTACTTC.